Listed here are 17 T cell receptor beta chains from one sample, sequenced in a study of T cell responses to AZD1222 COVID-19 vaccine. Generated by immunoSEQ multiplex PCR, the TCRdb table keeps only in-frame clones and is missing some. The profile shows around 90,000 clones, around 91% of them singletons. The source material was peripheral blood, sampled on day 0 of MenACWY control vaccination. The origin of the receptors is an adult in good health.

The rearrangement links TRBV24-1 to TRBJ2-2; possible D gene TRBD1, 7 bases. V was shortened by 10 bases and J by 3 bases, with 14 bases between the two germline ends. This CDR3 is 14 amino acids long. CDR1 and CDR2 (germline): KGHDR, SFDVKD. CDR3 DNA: TGTGCCACGGAGGGGGCCTTAGACACCGGGGAGCTGTTTTTT. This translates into CATEGALDTGELFF.

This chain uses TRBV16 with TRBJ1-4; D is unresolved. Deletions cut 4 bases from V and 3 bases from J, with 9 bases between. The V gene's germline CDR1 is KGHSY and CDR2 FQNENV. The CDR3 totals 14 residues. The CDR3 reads CASSLGKSNEKLFF. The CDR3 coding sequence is TGTGCCAGCAGCCTGGGGAAATCTAATGAAAAACTGTTTTTT. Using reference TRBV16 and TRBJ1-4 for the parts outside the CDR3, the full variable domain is GEEVAQTPKHLVRGEGQKAKLYCAPIKGHSYVFWYQQVLKNEFKFLISFQNENVFDETGMPKERFSAKCLPNSPCSLEIQATKLEDSAVYFCASSLGKSNEKLFFGSGTQLSVL.

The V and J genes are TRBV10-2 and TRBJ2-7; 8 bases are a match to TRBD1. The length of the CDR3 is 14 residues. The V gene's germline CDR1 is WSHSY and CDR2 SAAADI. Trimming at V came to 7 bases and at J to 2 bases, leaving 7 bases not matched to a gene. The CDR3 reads CASTRGTGPYEQYF. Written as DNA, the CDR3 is TGCGCCAGCACCAGGGGGACAGGCCCCTACGAGCAGTACTTC.

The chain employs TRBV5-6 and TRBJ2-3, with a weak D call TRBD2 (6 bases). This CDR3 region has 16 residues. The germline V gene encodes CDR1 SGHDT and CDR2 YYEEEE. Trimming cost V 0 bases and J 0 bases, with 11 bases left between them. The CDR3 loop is CASSLAGGPSTDTQYF. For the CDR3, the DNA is TGTGCCAGCAGCTTGGCCGGAGGGCCCAGCACAGATACGCAGTATTTT. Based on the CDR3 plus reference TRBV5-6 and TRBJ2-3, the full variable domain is DAGVTQSPTHLIKTRGQQVTLRCSPKSGHDTVSWYQQALGQGPQFIFQYYEEEERQRGNFPDRFSGHQFPNYSSELNVNALLLGDSALYLCASSLAGGPSTDTQYFGPGTRLTVL.

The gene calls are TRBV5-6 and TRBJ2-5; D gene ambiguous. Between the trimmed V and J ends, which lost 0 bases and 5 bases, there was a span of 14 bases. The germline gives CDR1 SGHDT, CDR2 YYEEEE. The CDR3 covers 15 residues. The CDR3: CASSLEGFGLETQYF. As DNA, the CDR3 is TGTGCCAGCAGCTTGGAGGGATTTGGGTTGGAGACCCAGTACTTC.

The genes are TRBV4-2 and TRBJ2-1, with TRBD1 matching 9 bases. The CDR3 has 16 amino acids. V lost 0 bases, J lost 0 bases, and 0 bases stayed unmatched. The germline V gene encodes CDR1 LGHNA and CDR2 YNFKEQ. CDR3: CASSQEQGASYNEQFF. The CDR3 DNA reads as TGTGCCAGCAGCCAAGAACAGGGGGCCTCCTACAATGAGCAGTTCTTC.

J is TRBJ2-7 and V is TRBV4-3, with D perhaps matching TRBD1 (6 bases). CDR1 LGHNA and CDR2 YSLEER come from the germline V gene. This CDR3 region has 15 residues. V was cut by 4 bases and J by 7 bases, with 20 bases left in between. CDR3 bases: TGCGCCAGCAGCCCCACCGGGACATCCTCGGAGGAGCAGTACTTC. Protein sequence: CASSPTGTSSEEQYF.

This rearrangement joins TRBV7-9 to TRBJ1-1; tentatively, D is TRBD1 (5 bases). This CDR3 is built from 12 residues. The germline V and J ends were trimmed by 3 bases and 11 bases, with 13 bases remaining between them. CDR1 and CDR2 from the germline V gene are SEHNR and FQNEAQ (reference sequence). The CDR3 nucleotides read TGTGCCAGCAGCTTGGGGACCGAGGTGGCTTTCTTT. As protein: CASSLGTEVAFF.

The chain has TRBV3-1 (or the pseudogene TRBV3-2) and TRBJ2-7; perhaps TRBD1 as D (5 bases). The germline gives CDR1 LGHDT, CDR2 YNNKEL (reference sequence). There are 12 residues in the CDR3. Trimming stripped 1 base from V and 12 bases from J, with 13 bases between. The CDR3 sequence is CASSQARAGWYF. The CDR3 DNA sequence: TGTGCCAGCAGCCAAGCAAGGGCAGGGTGGTACTTC.

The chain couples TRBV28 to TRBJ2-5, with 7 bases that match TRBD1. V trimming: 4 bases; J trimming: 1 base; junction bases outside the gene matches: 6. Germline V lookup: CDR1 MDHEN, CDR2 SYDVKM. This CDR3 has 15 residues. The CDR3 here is CASSSPGQPQETQYF. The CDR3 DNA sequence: TGTGCCAGCAGTTCCCCGGGACAGCCCCAAGAGACCCAGTACTTC.

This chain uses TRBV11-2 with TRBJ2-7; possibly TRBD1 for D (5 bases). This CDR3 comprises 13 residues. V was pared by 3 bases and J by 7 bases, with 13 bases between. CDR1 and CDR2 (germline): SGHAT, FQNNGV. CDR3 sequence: CASSFPGLEEQYF. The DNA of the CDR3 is TGTGCCAGCAGCTTCCCAGGGTTGGAGGAGCAGTACTTC.

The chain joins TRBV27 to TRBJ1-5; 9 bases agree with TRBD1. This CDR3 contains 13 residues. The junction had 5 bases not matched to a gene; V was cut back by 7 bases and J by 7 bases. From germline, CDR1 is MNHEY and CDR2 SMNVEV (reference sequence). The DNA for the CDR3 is TGTGCCAGCAAGGGGACAGGGCAACAGCCCCAGCATTTT. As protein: CASKGTGQQPQHF.

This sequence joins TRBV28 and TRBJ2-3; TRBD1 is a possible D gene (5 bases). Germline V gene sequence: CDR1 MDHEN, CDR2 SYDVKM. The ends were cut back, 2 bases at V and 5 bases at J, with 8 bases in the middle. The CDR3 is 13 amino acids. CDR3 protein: CASSLQGEDTQYF. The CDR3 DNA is TGTGCCAGCAGTTTACAGGGTGAAGATACGCAGTATTTT. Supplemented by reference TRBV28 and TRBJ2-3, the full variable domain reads DVKVTQSSRYLVKRTGEKVFLECVQDMDHENMFWYRQDPGLGLRLIYFSYDVKMKEKGDIPEGYSVSREKKERFSLILESASTNQTSMYLCASSLQGEDTQYFGPGTRLTVL.

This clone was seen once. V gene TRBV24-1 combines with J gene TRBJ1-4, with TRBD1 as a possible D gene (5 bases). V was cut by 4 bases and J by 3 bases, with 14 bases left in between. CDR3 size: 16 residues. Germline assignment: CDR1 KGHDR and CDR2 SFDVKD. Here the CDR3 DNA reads TGTGCCACCAGTGACCCAGGGTTGGGACCTAATGAAAAACTGTTTTTT. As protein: CATSDPGLGPNEKLFF.

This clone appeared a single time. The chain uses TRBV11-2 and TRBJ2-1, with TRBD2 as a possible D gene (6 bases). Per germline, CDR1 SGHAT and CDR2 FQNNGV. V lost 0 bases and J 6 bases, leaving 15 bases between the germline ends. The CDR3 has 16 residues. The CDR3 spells CASSLDLGLGSNEQFF. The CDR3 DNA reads TGTGCCAGCAGCTTAGACCTGGGACTTGGGTCCAATGAGCAGTTCTTC.

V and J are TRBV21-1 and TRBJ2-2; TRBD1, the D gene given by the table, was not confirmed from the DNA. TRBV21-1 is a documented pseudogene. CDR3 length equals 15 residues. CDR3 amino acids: CASRSDRADTGELFF. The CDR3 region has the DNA TGTGCCAGCAGATCGGACAGGGCGGACACCGGGGAGCTGTTTTTT.

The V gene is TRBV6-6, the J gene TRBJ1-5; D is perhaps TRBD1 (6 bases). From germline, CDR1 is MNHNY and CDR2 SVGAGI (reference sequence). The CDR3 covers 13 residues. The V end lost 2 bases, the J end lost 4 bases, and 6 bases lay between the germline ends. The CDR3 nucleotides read TGTGCCAGCAGTTACACAGGGAATCAGCCCCAGCATTTT. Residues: CASSYTGNQPQHF.